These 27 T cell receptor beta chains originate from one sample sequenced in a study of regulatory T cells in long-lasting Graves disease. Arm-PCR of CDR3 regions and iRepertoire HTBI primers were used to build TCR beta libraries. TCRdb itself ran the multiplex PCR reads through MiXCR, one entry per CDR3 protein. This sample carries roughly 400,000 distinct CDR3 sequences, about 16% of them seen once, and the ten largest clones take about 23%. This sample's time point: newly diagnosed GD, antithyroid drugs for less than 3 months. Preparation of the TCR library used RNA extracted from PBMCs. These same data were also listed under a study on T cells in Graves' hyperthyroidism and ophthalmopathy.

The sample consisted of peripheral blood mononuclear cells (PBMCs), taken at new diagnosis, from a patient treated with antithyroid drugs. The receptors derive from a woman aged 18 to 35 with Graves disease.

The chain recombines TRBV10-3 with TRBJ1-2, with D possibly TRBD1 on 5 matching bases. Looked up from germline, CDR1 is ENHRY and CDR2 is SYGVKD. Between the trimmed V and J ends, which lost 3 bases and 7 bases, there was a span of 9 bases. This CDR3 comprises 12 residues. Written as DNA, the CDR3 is TGTGCCATCAGTGATTCGACAGCTGGCTACACCTTC. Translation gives CAISDSTAGYTF.

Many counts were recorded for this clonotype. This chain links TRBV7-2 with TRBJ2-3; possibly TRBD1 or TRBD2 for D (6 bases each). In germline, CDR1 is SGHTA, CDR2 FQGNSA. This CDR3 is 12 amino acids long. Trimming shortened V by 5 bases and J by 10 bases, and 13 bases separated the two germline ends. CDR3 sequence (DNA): TGTGCCAGCAGCATCACTAGGGGGGCGCAGTATTTT. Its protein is CASSITRGAQYF.

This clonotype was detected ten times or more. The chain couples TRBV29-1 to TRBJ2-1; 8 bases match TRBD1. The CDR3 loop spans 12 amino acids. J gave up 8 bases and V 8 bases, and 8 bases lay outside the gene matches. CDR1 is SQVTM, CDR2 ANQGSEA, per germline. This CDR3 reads CSLRTGWDEQFF. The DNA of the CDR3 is TGCAGCTTAAGGACAGGGTGGGATGAGCAGTTCTTC.

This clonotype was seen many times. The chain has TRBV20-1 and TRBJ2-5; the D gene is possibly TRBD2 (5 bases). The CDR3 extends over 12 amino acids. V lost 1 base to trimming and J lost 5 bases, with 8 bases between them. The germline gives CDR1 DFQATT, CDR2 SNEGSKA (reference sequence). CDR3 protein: CSARGGSETQYF. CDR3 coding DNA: TGCAGTGCTAGAGGTGGGAGCGAGACCCAGTACTTC.

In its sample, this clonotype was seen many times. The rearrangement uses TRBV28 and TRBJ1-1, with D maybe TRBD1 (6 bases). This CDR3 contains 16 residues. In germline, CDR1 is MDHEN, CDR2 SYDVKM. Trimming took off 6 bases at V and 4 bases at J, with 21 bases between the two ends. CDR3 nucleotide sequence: TGTGCCAGCAGACCCTGGGCACAGGGTCCGGGCACTGAAGCTTTCTTT. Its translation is CASRPWAQGPGTEAFF.

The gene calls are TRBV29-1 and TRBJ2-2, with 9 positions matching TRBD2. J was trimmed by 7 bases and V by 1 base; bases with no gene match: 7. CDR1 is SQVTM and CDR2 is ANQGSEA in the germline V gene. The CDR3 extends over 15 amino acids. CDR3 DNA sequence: TGCAGCGTTGAAGGCGGGAGGGGGCTTGGCGGGGAGCTGTTTTTT. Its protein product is CSVEGGRGLGGELFF.

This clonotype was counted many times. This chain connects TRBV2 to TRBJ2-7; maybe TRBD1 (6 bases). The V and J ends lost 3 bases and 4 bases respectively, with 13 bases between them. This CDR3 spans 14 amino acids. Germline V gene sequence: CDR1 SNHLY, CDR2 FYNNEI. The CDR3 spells CASSDPPGQYEQYF. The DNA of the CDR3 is TGTGCCAGCAGTGATCCCCCTGGACAGTACGAGCAGTACTTC.

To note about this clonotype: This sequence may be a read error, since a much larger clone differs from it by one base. The CDR3, as DNA: TGTGCCAGCAGCCTGTTCGGAGGCGGGAGTAGGTGCGAGCAGTACTTC. It yields the protein CASSLFGGGSRCEQYF. The chain is built from TRBV11-2 and TRBJ2-7; 7 nucleotides line up with TRBD2. The CDR3 runs 16 residues. The V and J ends lost 5 bases and 6 bases, in that order; junction bases with no gene match: 16. Germline CDR1 and CDR2: SGHAT and FQNNGV. The complete variable domain, with remaining parts taken from reference TRBV11-2 and TRBJ2-7, reads EAGVAQSPRYKIIEKRQSVAFWCNPISGHATLYWYQQILGQGPKLLIQFQNNGVVDDSQLPKDRFSAERLKGVDSTLKIQPAKLEDSAVYLCASSLFGGGSRCEQYFGPGTRLTVT.

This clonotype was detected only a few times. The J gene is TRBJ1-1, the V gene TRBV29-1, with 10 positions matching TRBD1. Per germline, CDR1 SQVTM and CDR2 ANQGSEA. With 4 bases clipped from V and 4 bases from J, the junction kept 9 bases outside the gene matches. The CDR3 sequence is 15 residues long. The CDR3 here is CSVARDRGLGTEAFF. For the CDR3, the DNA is TGCAGCGTTGCCCGGGACAGGGGTTTAGGCACTGAAGCTTTCTTT.

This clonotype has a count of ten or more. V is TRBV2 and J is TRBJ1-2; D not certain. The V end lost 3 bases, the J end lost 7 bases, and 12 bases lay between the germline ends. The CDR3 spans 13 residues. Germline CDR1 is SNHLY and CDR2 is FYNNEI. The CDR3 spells CASSESGFGGYTF. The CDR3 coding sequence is TGTGCCAGCAGTGAGTCAGGTTTTGGTGGCTACACCTTC.

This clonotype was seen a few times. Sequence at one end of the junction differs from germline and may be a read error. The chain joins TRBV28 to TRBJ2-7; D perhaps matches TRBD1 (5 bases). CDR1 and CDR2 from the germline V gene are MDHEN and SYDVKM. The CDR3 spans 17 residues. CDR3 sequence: CASSLVLAQGNSYGQYF. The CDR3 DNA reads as TGTGCCAGCAGTTTGGTGTTGGCCCAGGGAAACTCCTACGGGCAGTACTTC.

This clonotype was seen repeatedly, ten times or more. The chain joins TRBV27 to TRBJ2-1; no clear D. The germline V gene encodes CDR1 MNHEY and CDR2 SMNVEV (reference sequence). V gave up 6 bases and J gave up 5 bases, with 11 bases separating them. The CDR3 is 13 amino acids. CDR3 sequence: CASSLRGHNEQFF. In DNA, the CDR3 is TGTGCCAGCAGCCTCCGCGGACACAATGAGCAGTTCTTC.

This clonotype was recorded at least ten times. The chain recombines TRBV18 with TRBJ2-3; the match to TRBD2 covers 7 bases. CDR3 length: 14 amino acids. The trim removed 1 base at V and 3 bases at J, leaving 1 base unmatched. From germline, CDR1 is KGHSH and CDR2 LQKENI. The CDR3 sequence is CASSPLGGTDTQYF. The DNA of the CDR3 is TGTGCCAGCTCACCACTGGGGGGGACAGATACGCAGTATTTT.

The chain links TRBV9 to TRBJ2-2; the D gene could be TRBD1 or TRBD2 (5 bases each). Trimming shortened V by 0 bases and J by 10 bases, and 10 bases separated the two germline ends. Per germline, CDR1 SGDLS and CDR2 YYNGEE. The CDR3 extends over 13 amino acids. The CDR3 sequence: CASSVVEGQELFF. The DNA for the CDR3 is TGTGCCAGCAGCGTAGTTGAGGGGCAGGAGCTGTTTTTT. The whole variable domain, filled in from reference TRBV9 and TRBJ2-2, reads DSGVTQTPKHLITATGQRVTLRCSPRSGDLSVYWYQQSLDQGLQFLIQYYNGEERAKGNILERFSAQQFPDLHSELNLSSLELGDSALYFCASSVVEGQELFFGEGSRLTVL.

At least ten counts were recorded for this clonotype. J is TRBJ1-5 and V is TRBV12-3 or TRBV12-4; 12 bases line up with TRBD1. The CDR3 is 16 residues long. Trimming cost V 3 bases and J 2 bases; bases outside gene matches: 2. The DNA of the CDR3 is TGTGCCAGCAGTTTGGGGACAGGGGGCGGCAATCAGCCCCAGCATTTT. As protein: CASSLGTGGGNQPQHF.

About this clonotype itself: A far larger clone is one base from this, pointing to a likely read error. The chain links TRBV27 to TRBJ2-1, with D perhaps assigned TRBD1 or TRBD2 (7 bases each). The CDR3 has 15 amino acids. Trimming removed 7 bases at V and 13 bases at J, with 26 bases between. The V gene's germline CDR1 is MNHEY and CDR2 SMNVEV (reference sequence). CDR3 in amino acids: CASIPPGGAAETQFF. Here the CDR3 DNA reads TGTGCCAGCATCCCCCCAGGGGGGGCGGCAGAGACCCAGTTCTTC.

The DNA for the CDR3 is TGTGCCAGCTCACCGAGGCGGGACTCAGATACGCAGTATTTT. Its translation is CASSPRRDSDTQYF. V gene TRBV18 combines with J gene TRBJ2-3, with D possibly being TRBD2 (6 bases). Germline assignment: CDR1 KGHSH and CDR2 LQKENI. This CDR3 has 14 residues. V was cut by 3 bases and J by 4 bases, with 11 bases left in between.

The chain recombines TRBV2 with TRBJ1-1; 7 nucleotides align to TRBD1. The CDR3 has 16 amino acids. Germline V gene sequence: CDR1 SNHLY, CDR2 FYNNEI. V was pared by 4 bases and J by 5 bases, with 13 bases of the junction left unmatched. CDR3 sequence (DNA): TGTGCCAGCAGTGTCCTTCTCAGGGGGAAGGGTACTGAAGCTTTCTTT. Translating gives CASSVLLRGKGTEAFF. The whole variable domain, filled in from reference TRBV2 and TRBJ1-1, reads EPEVTQTPSHQVTQMGQEVILRCVPISNHLYFYWYRQILGQKVEFLVSFYNNEISEKSEIFDDQFSVERPDGSNFTLKIRSTKLEDSAMYFCASSVLLRGKGTEAFFGQGTRLTVV.

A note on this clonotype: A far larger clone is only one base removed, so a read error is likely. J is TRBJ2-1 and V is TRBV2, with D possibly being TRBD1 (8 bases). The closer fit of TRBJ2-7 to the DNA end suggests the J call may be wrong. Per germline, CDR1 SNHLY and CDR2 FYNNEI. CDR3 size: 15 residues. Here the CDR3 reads CASSELQGGPGEQYF. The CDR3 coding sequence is TGTGCCAGCAGCGAACTACAGGGGGGGCCGGGCGAGCAGTACTTC.

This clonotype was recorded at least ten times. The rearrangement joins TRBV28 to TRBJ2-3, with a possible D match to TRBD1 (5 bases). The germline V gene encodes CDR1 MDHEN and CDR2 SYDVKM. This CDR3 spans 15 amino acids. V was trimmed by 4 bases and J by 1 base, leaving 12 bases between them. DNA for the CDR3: TGTGCCAGCAGTTCTCAAGGACACCGCACAGATACGCAGTATTTT. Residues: CASSSQGHRTDTQYF.

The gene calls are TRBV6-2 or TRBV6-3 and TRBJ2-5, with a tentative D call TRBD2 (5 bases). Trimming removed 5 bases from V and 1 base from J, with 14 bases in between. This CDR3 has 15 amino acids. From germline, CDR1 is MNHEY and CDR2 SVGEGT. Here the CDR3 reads CASSQPKTTQETQYF. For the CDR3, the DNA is TGTGCCAGCAGTCAACCAAAGACTACCCAAGAGACCCAGTACTTC.

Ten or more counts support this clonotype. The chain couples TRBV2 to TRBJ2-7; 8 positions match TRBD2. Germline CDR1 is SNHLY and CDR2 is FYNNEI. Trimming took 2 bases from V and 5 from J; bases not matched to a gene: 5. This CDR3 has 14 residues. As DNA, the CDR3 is TGTGCCAGCAGTGAATCGGGGGGGGACAACGAGCAGTACTTC. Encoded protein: CASSESGGDNEQYF.

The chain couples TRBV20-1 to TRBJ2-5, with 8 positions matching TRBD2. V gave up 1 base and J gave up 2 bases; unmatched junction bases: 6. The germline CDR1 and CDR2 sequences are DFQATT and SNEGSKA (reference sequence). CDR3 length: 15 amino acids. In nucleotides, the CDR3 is TGCAGTGCTAGAGCCCGGGAGGGCCTTCAAGAGACCCAGTACTTC. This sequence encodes CSARAREGLQETQYF.

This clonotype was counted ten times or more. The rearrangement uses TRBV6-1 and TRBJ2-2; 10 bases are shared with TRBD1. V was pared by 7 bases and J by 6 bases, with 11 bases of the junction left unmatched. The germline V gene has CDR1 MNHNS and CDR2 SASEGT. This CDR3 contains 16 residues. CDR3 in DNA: TGTGCCAGCACGATAGGGACAGGGGAGATCGCCGGGGAGCTGTTTTTT. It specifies CASTIGTGEIAGELFF.

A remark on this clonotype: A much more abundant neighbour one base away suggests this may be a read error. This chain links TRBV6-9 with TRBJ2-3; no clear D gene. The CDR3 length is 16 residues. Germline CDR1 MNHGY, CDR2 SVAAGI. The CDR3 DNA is TGTGCCAGCAGTTATGTCTCTAGTAAGGTCACAGATGCGCAGTATTTT. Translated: CASSYVSSKVTDAQYF.

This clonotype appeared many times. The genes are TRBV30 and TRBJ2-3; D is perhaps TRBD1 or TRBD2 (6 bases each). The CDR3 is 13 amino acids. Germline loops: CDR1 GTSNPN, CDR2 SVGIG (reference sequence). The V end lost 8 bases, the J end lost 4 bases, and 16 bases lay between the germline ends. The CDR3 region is CAHNYGGADTQYF. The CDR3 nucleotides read TGTGCCCATAACTACGGGGGCGCAGATACGCAGTATTTT.

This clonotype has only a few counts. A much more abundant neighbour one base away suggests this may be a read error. The CDR3 is CASNLLGLAGAVDTQYF. DNA of the CDR3: TGTGCCAGCAACTTACTGGGACTAGCGGGAGCGGTGGATACGCAGTATTTT. J is TRBJ2-3 and V is TRBV7-2, with 14 bases lining up with TRBD2. Per the germline V gene, CDR1 is SGHTA and CDR2 is FQGNSA. CDR3 length equals 17 residues.